A single sample is the source of the 21 T cell receptor beta chains below, sequenced in a study of beta chain features in type 1 diabetes. Their antigen targets remain unknown. The isolated RNA, all of it, was reverse transcribed, so expressed TCRB transcripts were what got sequenced. Profiling relied on immunoSEQ multiplex PCR, and the TCRdb table lists in-frame clones only, not all of them. The repertoire includes a few hundred thousand clones, about 15% of them detected once, and almost 0.02% sits in the top ten. Study findings and constraints: There was a moderate but significant shortening of TCRB CDR3s in all four CD4+ subsets of Type 1 diabetes patients.

Source material: naive CD4+ T cells from blood. These receptors came from a man between 25 and 39 years old with type 1 diabetes.

The table lists this clone with a few counts. This chain connects TRBV9 to TRBJ2-5; TRBD2 agrees at 8 bases. CDR3 size: 17 residues. V gave up 0 bases and J gave up 2 bases; unmatched junction bases: 9. The germline V gene has CDR1 SGDLS and CDR2 YYNGEE. This chain's CDR3 is CASSVGRGGRKQETQYF. CDR3 nucleotides: TGTGCCAGCAGCGTAGGTCGGGGGGGCCGGAAACAAGAGACCCAGTACTTC.

This clone occurred a few times. The chain recombines TRBV19 with TRBJ2-3; D may be TRBD1 (6 bases). Germline V gene lookup returns CDR1 LNHDA and CDR2 SQIVND (reference sequence). Deletions cut 7 bases from V and 4 bases from J, with 18 bases between. The CDR3 runs 15 residues. The CDR3 loop reads CASTDQGKGADTQYF. DNA of the CDR3: TGTGCCAGTACCGATCAGGGGAAGGGAGCAGATACGCAGTATTTT.

This chain connects TRBV6-5 to TRBJ2-7; 7 bases are shared with TRBD1. In germline, CDR1 is MNHEY, CDR2 SVGAGI. V dropped 5 bases and J dropped 2; count of bases not matched to a gene: 3. The CDR3 is 13 residues long. The CDR3 DNA reads as TGTGCCAGCAGTCTAGACAGGGCCTACGAGCAGTACTTC. It encodes CASSLDRAYEQYF.

This chain links TRBV10-3 with TRBJ2-3; 9 bases align to TRBD1. Germline CDR1 and CDR2: ENHRY and SYGVKD. This CDR3 comprises 16 residues. Losses at the gene ends were 7 bases for V and 2 bases for J; bases not matched to a gene: 10. CDR3 nucleotides: TGTGCCATCACCCCGGGGGGACAGGGAGCCACAGATACGCAGTATTTT. This sequence encodes CAITPGGQGATDTQYF.

V usage is TRBV2 and J usage is TRBJ2-2; 8 nucleotides agree with TRBD2. There are 14 residues in the CDR3. In germline, CDR1 is SNHLY, CDR2 FYNNEI. The junction had 2 bases not matched to a gene; V was cut back by 4 bases and J by 4 bases. CDR3 DNA: TGTGCCAGCAGTGTTAGCGGGGCCACCGGGGAGCTGTTTTTT. This gives the protein CASSVSGATGELFF. Full variable domain (missing parts from reference TRBV2 and TRBJ2-2): EPEVTQTPSHQVTQMGQEVILRCVPISNHLYFYWYRQILGQKVEFLVSFYNNEISEKSEIFDDQFSVERPDGSNFTLKIRSTKLEDSAMYFCASSVSGATGELFFGEGSRLTVL.

V is TRBV6-5 and J is TRBJ2-5; TRBD1 agrees at 11 bases. Germline CDR1 and CDR2: MNHEY and SVGAGI. The CDR3 extends over 15 amino acids. J was trimmed by 3 bases and V by 2 bases; bases with no gene match: 2. DNA of the CDR3: TGTGCCAGCAGTTACGGGGGACAGGGGGAAGAGACCCAGTACTTC. This encodes CASSYGGQGEETQYF.

CDR3 amino acids: CASRTEGSYGYTF. CDR3 in DNA: TGTGCCAGCCGGACAGAGGGAAGCTATGGCTACACCTTC. The rearrangement uses TRBV6-1 and TRBJ1-2, with D perhaps matching TRBD1 (6 bases). The CDR3 runs to 13 residues. Trimming left V 8 bases short and J 4 bases short, with 14 bases between. Germline CDR1 reads MNHNS; CDR2 reads SASEGT.

The chain employs TRBV18 and TRBJ2-7; 8 nucleotides match TRBD1. The CDR3 covers 15 residues. V lost 1 base to trimming and J lost 2 bases; unmatched junction nucleotides: 4. Germline V CDR1 and CDR2: KGHSH, LQKENI. Here the CDR3 DNA reads TGTGCCAGCTCACCACGACAGGGGACCACCTACGAGCAGTACTTC. Translation gives CASSPRQGTTYEQYF.

The chain has TRBV30 and TRBJ2-6; the D gene is possibly TRBD2 (5 bases). Germline V lookup: CDR1 GTSNPN, CDR2 SVGIG (reference sequence). The CDR3 extends over 17 amino acids. Between the trimmed V and J ends, which lost 0 bases and 2 bases, there was a span of 14 bases. CDR3 protein: CAWSVLRGFPGANVLTF. The CDR3 coding sequence is TGTGCCTGGAGTGTACTGCGAGGGTTCCCTGGGGCCAACGTCCTGACTTTC.

The genes are TRBV7-2 and TRBJ2-1, with a possible D match to TRBD2 (6 bases). V lost 1 base and J 8 bases, leaving 9 bases between the germline ends. Germline CDR1 is SGHTA and CDR2 is FQGNSA. The CDR3 is 13 residues long. The DNA for the CDR3 is TGTGCCAGCAGCTTAGGGAGGGGCTATGAGCAGTTCTTC. It encodes CASSLGRGYEQFF.

The V gene is TRBV25-1, the J gene TRBJ2-1, with a possible D match to TRBD1 (5 bases). V was trimmed by 3 bases and J by 0 bases, leaving 9 bases between them. CDR1 is MGHDK, CDR2 SYGVNS, per germline. The CDR3 runs 15 residues. CDR3 bases: TGTGCCAGCAGTGATTCCAGGGTCTCCTACAATGAGCAGTTCTTC. Translation gives CASSDSRVSYNEQFF.

This clone was observed a few times. This chain connects TRBV25-1 to TRBJ1-6, with 7 bases identical to TRBD1. Germline CDR1 is MGHDK and CDR2 is SYGVNS. The CDR3 length is 16 residues. Trimming cost V 1 base and J 9 bases; bases outside gene matches: 9. Here the CDR3 reads CASSELETGSISPLHF. As DNA, the CDR3 is TGTGCCAGCAGTGAATTAGAGACAGGGTCTATTTCACCCCTCCACTTT.

This clone was seen only a few times. The chain employs TRBV5-1 and TRBJ2-2; 9 bases align to TRBD1. J lost 7 bases, V lost 4 bases, and 2 bases had no gene match. Germline CDR1 is SGHRS and CDR2 is YFSETQ. The length of the CDR3 is 13 residues. CDR3 DNA: TGCGCCAGCAGCACGGACAGGGGCGGGGAGCTGTTTTTT. It encodes CASSTDRGGELFF.

This sequence joins TRBV30 and TRBJ2-1; D not certain. Trimming removed 2 bases at V and 6 bases at J, with 11 bases between. CDR3 length equals 13 residues. CDR1 and CDR2 from the germline V gene are GTSNPN and SVGIG (reference sequence). The CDR3 here is CAWSTGLGNEQFF. CDR3 nucleotides: TGTGCCTGGAGTACCGGGTTGGGCAATGAGCAGTTCTTC.

The chain joins TRBV4-1 to TRBJ2-1; TRBD2 agrees at 10 bases. The J segment lost 5 bases and the V segment lost 7 bases, leaving 5 bases of the junction unmatched. The length of the CDR3 is 14 residues. CDR1 MGHRA and CDR2 YSYEKL come from the germline V gene. CDR3 amino acids: CASKRTSGHNEQFF. The CDR3 DNA reads TGCGCCAGCAAACGGACTAGCGGACACAATGAGCAGTTCTTC.

This clone was picked up a small number of times. V and J are TRBV30 and TRBJ2-2, with 7 nucleotides matching TRBD2. This CDR3 has 20 residues. Per the germline V gene, CDR1 is GTSNPN and CDR2 is SVGIG (reference sequence). J was trimmed by 6 bases and V by 0 bases; bases with no gene match: 22. CDR3 in DNA: TGTGCCTGGAGTGTAGGTTCGGTGTTGTGGGAGGGCCTCAAGGCCGGGGAGCTGTTTTTT. It is translated as CAWSVGSVLWEGLKAGELFF.

This clone was counted between two and nine times. The genes are TRBV7-9 and TRBJ2-3, with a weak D call TRBD2 (6 bases). CDR3 length: 14 amino acids. Germline CDR1 reads SEHNR; CDR2 reads FQNEAQ (reference sequence). Between the trimmed V and J ends, which lost 1 base and 1 base, there was a span of 6 bases. Here the CDR3 reads CASSLERGTDTQYF. The CDR3 DNA sequence: TGTGCCAGCAGCTTAGAGCGGGGCACAGATACGCAGTATTTT.

The V and J genes are TRBV7-9 and TRBJ2-7, with a tentative D call TRBD2 (6 bases). The V and J ends lost 1 base and 5 bases respectively, with 12 bases between them. Germline loops: CDR1 SEHNR, CDR2 FQNEAQ (reference sequence). The CDR3 runs 14 residues. In DNA form, the CDR3 reads TGTGCCAGCAGCTTAGGGCGGGGTTGGCACGAGCAGTACTTC. It codes for CASSLGRGWHEQYF.

This clone was observed a few times. This rearrangement joins TRBV9 to TRBJ2-2, with D perhaps matching TRBD1 (6 bases). Germline values: CDR1 SGDLS, CDR2 YYNGEE. With 0 bases removed from V and 0 bases from J, the gap between germline ends came to 12 bases. The CDR3 runs to 17 residues. The CDR3 is CASSVAPGHPNTGELFF. Here the CDR3 DNA reads TGTGCCAGCAGCGTAGCTCCGGGACACCCGAACACCGGGGAGCTGTTTTTT.

The chain's CDR3 is CASSWTSGALYEQYF. The CDR3 region has the DNA TGTGCCAGCAGCTGGACTAGCGGGGCCCTCTACGAGCAGTACTTC. The chain combines TRBV6-5 with TRBJ2-7, with 12 bases lining up with TRBD2. CDR1 and CDR2 from the germline V gene are MNHEY and SVGAGI. J gave up 3 bases and V 6 bases, and 6 bases lay outside the gene matches. This CDR3 has 15 amino acids.

This clone was counted a few times. This chain links TRBV11-3 with TRBJ2-3; maybe TRBD2 (7 bases). V lost 4 bases and J 9 bases, leaving 14 bases between the germline ends. The CDR3 consists of 13 residues. The germline V gene encodes CDR1 SGHNT and CDR2 YENEEA. The CDR3 protein is CASSSSGGGTQYF. The CDR3 DNA follows: TGTGCCAGCAGCTCGTCGGGCGGGGGCACGCAGTATTTT.